The rows below give T cell receptor beta chains drawn from one sample of a study of T cells in Graves' hyperthyroidism and ophthalmopathy. MiXCR, applied by TCRdb to the multiplex PCR reads, yields one record per CDR3 protein. The table has 250,000 to 300,000 distinct CDR3 sequences, 13% seen once. Sequencing was carried out using blood. These receptors originate from a woman aged 30 to 39 with Graves' hyperthyroidism that later progressed to Graves' ophthalmopathy. The CDR3 runs from the conserved cysteine through the conserved F or W. A D gene is named only where the DNA matches it firmly. Size tells how often a clone was seen (once, few, many) or the class of an expanded clone, and some rows leave it out.

clone_size: many
j_call: TRBJ2-1
v_call: TRBV27
d_call: TRBD2
cdr3_nt: TGTGCCAGCAGTTTCGGGACTAGCGCGAGTGATGAGCAGTTCTTC
cdr3_aa: CASSFGTSASDEQFF

clone_size: .
j_call: TRBJ1-1
v_call: TRBV19
d_call: .
cdr3_nt: TGTGCCAGTAGTAAAGGACACCCTGCCATGAACACTGAAGCTTTCTTT
cdr3_aa: CASSKGHPAMNTEAFF

clone_size: many
j_call: TRBJ2-1
v_call: TRBV5-1
d_call: .
cdr3_nt: TGCGCCAGCAGCTTGTTTAGCAGTGACAATGAGCAGTTCTTC
cdr3_aa: CASSLFSSDNEQFF

clone_size: many
j_call: TRBJ2-1
v_call: TRBV12-3/TRBV12-4
d_call: TRBD2
cdr3_nt: TGTGCCAGCAGCTCTAGCGGGGGCGGAACCTACAATGAGCAGTTCTTC
cdr3_aa: CASSSSGGGTYNEQFF

clone_size: many
j_call: TRBJ2-7
v_call: TRBV20-1
d_call: .
cdr3_nt: TGCAGTGCTAGACCCGTGAAATCGGGAGTCCTCTCCTACGAGCAGTACTTC
cdr3_aa: CSARPVKSGVLSYEQYF

clone_size: many
j_call: TRBJ2-2
v_call: TRBV18
d_call: TRBD2
cdr3_nt: TGTGCCAGCTCACCGGGACTAGCGACCACCGGGGAGCTGTTTTTT
cdr3_aa: CASSPGLATTGELFF

clone_size: .
j_call: TRBJ2-2
v_call: TRBV10-3
d_call: .
cdr3_nt: TGTGCCATCAGTTGGGGTCCGGGAACCGGGGAGCTGTTTTTT
cdr3_aa: CAISWGPGTGELFF

clone_size: many
j_call: TRBJ1-1
v_call: TRBV11-2
d_call: .
cdr3_nt: TGTGCCAGCAGCTTCAGTTTGGGGGGAATGACTGAAGCTTTCTTT
cdr3_aa: CASSFSLGGMTEAFF

clone_size: few
j_call: TRBJ2-2
v_call: TRBV29-1
d_call: .
cdr3_nt: TGCAGCGTTGGGATACCGAACACCGGGGAGCTGTTTTTT
cdr3_aa: CSVGIPNTGELFF

clone_size: .
j_call: TRBJ2-7
v_call: TRBV20-1
d_call: TRBD2
cdr3_nt: TGCAGTGGGCTAGCGGGAGTCGGGCAGTACTTC
cdr3_aa: CSGLAGVGQYF

clone_size: few
j_call: TRBJ2-7
v_call: TRBV9
d_call: TRBD2
cdr3_nt: TGTGCCAGCAGCGTGGCGGGAGGGCACGAGCAGTACTTC
cdr3_aa: CASSVAGGHEQYF

clone_size: many
j_call: TRBJ1-1
v_call: TRBV7-2
d_call: .
cdr3_nt: TGTGCCAGCAGCCGCAGGGAAGGAAGCACTGAAGCTTTCTTT
cdr3_aa: CASSRREGSTEAFF

clone_size: many
j_call: TRBJ2-7
v_call: TRBV12-3/TRBV12-4
d_call: .
cdr3_nt: TGTGCCAGCACTTCTTTGGGGGCCACTAGAGGCGAGCAGTACTTC
cdr3_aa: CASTSLGATRGEQYF

clone_size: .
j_call: TRBJ2-3
v_call: TRBV20-1
d_call: .
cdr3_nt: TGCAGTGCTAGAGATCGGGAGTCCGGCGGGCTCTACACAGATACGCAGTATTTT
cdr3_aa: CSARDRESGGLYTDTQYF

clone_size: many
j_call: TRBJ1-1
v_call: TRBV2
d_call: .
cdr3_nt: TGTGCCAGCAACCTACAGTGGGACACTGAAGCTTTCTTT
cdr3_aa: CASNLQWDTEAFF

clone_size: .
j_call: TRBJ2-3
v_call: TRBV3-1
d_call: TRBD2
cdr3_nt: TGTGCCAGCAGCCAAGATTGGAGCGGGGGGGCTACAGATACGCAGTATTTT
cdr3_aa: CASSQDWSGGATDTQYF

clone_size: .
j_call: TRBJ2-5
v_call: TRBV20-1
d_call: .
cdr3_nt: TGCAGTCCGGACCGGGAAGGGGAAGAGGAGCAGTACTTC
cdr3_aa: CSPDREGEEEQYF

clone_size: many
j_call: TRBJ2-5
v_call: TRBV28
d_call: .
cdr3_nt: TGTGCCAGCAGTTTAACCACGGAGACCCAGTACTTC
cdr3_aa: CASSLTTETQYF

clone_size: .
j_call: TRBJ2-2
v_call: TRBV6-1
d_call: TRBD2
cdr3_nt: TGTGCCAGCAGGGCCGGGAGGACGAACACCGGGGAGCTGTTTTTT
cdr3_aa: CASRAGRTNTGELFF

clone_size: .
j_call: TRBJ2-2
v_call: TRBV11-1
d_call: .
cdr3_nt: TGTGCCAGCAGCCCTTGGACAGTGTATGACACCGGGGAGCTGTTTTTT
cdr3_aa: CASSPWTVYDTGELFF

clone_size: .
j_call: TRBJ2-6
v_call: TRBV27
d_call: .
cdr3_nt: TGTGCCAGCCATTTTCGGGGGACAGCCGTCTCTGGGGCCAACGTCCTGACTTTC
cdr3_aa: CASHFRGTAVSGANVLTF

clone_size: few
j_call: TRBJ2-1
v_call: TRBV6-2/TRBV6-3
d_call: .
cdr3_nt: TGTGCCAGCACTGGGGGTATATTCGGTGAGCAGTTCTTC
cdr3_aa: CASTGGIFGEQFF

clone_size: .
j_call: TRBJ2-7
v_call: TRBV6-1
d_call: .
cdr3_nt: TGTGCCAGCAGACAGGGTGGGTGGGCGAGCTCCTACGAGCAGTACTTC
cdr3_aa: CASRQGGWASSYEQYF

clone_size: many
j_call: TRBJ1-5
v_call: TRBV27
d_call: .
cdr3_nt: TGTGCCAGCAGGTGGACAGTGGATCAGCCCCAGCATTTT
cdr3_aa: CASRWTVDQPQHF

clone_size: many
j_call: TRBJ2-5
v_call: TRBV2
d_call: .
cdr3_nt: TGTGCCAGCCCAGCCGGCAGCAACCAAGAGACCCAGTACTTC
cdr3_aa: CASPAGSNQETQYF

clone_size: .
j_call: TRBJ1-3
v_call: TRBV25-1
d_call: .
cdr3_nt: TGTGCCAGCAGTGAAATGGGGTCGCGCGGAAACACCATATATTTT
cdr3_aa: CASSEMGSRGNTIYF

clone_size: many
j_call: TRBJ1-1
v_call: TRBV28
d_call: .
cdr3_nt: TGTGCCAGCAGTTTATCCCTCTTCGAGAACACTGAAGCTTTCTTT
cdr3_aa: CASSLSLFENTEAFF

clone_size: few
j_call: TRBJ1-6
v_call: TRBV5-1
d_call: .
cdr3_nt: TGCGCCAGCAGCTTGGTTGGGTCCAGGAGCTCCTATAATTCACCCCTCCACTTT
cdr3_aa: CASSLVGSRSSYNSPLHF

clone_size: many
j_call: TRBJ2-1
v_call: TRBV7-2
d_call: TRBD2
cdr3_nt: TGTGCCTGCAAATCCCGGCGGGAGGGGATTGAGCAGTTCTTC
cdr3_aa: CACKSRREGIEQFF

clone_size: few
j_call: TRBJ2-7
v_call: TRBV28
d_call: TRBD1
cdr3_nt: TGTGCCACAAGTCAGGGGGACTCCTACGAGCAGTACTTC
cdr3_aa: CATSQGDSYEQYF

clone_size: .
j_call: TRBJ1-5
v_call: TRBV18
d_call: .
cdr3_nt: TGTGCCAGCTCAGGGGGAACGTATAGCAATCAGCCCCAGCATTTT
cdr3_aa: CASSGGTYSNQPQHF

clone_size: many
j_call: TRBJ2-1
v_call: TRBV7-9
d_call: .
cdr3_nt: TGTGCCAGCAGCTTAGAGGGACCGGGGTTGAGCTCCTACAATGAGCAGTTCTTC
cdr3_aa: CASSLEGPGLSSYNEQFF

clone_size: .
j_call: TRBJ1-2
v_call: TRBV14
d_call: .
cdr3_nt: TGTGCCAGCAGCCGTTCTCGCGTTCCGGGAGATGGCTACACCTTC
cdr3_aa: CASSRSRVPGDGYTF

clone_size: many
j_call: TRBJ1-4
v_call: TRBV5-1
d_call: TRBD1
cdr3_nt: TGCGCCAGCAGGTCCGGGACAGGGGGCCCTAATGAAAAACTGTTTTTT
cdr3_aa: CASRSGTGGPNEKLFF

clone_size: .
j_call: TRBJ2-3
v_call: TRBV6-2/TRBV6-3
d_call: TRBD2
cdr3_nt: TGTGCCAGCAGTGGGACTAGCGGGAGTAATACGCAGTATTTT
cdr3_aa: CASSGTSGSNTQYF

clone_size: .
j_call: TRBJ2-1
v_call: TRBV6-2/TRBV6-3
d_call: TRBD2
cdr3_nt: TGTGCCAGCAGTTACTCTTGGCGGGGGGCCAACCGGTACAATGAGCAGTTCTTC
cdr3_aa: CASSYSWRGANRYNEQFF

clone_size: .
j_call: TRBJ1-4
v_call: TRBV6-1
d_call: TRBD1
cdr3_nt: TGTGCCAGCAGAACACACGGGACAGTCAATGAAAAACTGTTTTTT
cdr3_aa: CASRTHGTVNEKLFF

clone_size: many
j_call: TRBJ2-7
v_call: TRBV6-1
d_call: TRBD1
cdr3_nt: TGTGCCACCGACAGCGGACAGGGATTGTACGAGCAGTACTTC
cdr3_aa: CATDSGQGLYEQYF

clone_size: many
j_call: TRBJ1-1
v_call: TRBV28
d_call: TRBD1
cdr3_nt: TGTGCCAGCACCGAGACAGGGGACCCAACTGAAGCTTTCTTT
cdr3_aa: CASTETGDPTEAFF

clone_size: many
j_call: TRBJ2-1
v_call: TRBV6-6
d_call: TRBD2
cdr3_nt: TGTGCCAGCAGTTACGCCAGACTAGCGCATTACAATGAGCAGTTCTTC
cdr3_aa: CASSYARLAHYNEQFF

clone_size: many
j_call: TRBJ1-6
v_call: TRBV27
d_call: .
cdr3_nt: TGTGCCAGCAGTTTTGAGGGCGCTCTACCCAATTCACCCCTCCACTTT
cdr3_aa: CASSFEGALPNSPLHF

clone_size: many
j_call: TRBJ1-2
v_call: TRBV15
d_call: .
cdr3_nt: TGTGCCACCAGCAGAGTGCCGGGGGCTGGCGATAACTATGGCTACACCTTC
cdr3_aa: CATSRVPGAGDNYGYTF

clone_size: many
j_call: TRBJ1-6
v_call: TRBV7-8
d_call: .
cdr3_nt: TGTGCCAGCAGCTTTGGGAATTCACCCCTCCACTTT
cdr3_aa: CASSFGNSPLHF

clone_size: many
j_call: TRBJ2-5
v_call: TRBV7-9
d_call: TRBD2
cdr3_nt: TGTGCCAGCAGCTACGGACTAGCGGGGGGACGGGAGACCCAGTACTTC
cdr3_aa: CASSYGLAGGRETQYF

clone_size: .
j_call: TRBJ2-2
v_call: TRBV4-1
d_call: .
cdr3_nt: TGCGCCAGCAGCCAAGGAGTCGCTGGGGAGCTGTTTTTT
cdr3_aa: CASSQGVAGELFF

clone_size: many
j_call: TRBJ2-7
v_call: TRBV6-1
d_call: TRBD2
cdr3_nt: TGTGCCAGCAGGGGGACTAGCGGCTACGAGCAGTACTTC
cdr3_aa: CASRGTSGYEQYF

clone_size: many
j_call: TRBJ2-5
v_call: TRBV24-1
d_call: .
cdr3_nt: TGTGCCACCAGTGGTACCGGGGCCATGGCCCAGTACTTC
cdr3_aa: CATSGTGAMAQYF

clone_size: many
j_call: TRBJ1-6
v_call: TRBV11-2
d_call: .
cdr3_nt: TGTGCCAGCAGCTCGATGACTGCTCCCCTCCACTTT
cdr3_aa: CASSSMTAPLHF